This T cell receptor (beta chain) was identified in a study of T cell clonality in common variable immunodeficiency. Most patients and controls had Caucasian heritage. Heparinized whole blood, about 5 to 8.5 ml, came from each donor. This CDR3 is built from 14 residues. Looked up from germline, CDR1 is SGHDT and CDR2 is YYEEEE. V dropped 2 bases and J dropped 7 bases, with 13 bases sitting between them. This clone has ten or more counts. Its antigen is currently unknown. The read comes to an end 3 residues before the CDR3 does, leaving the germline J gene to fill in the end. Equal genomic DNA amounts from CVID and control samples were sequenced. Libraries were prepared by immunoSEQ multiplex PCR; TCRdb keeps only in-frame clonotypes and omits some of them. Captured here are 50,000 to 60,000 clones, none seen once; the top ten comprise 2% to 2.5%. Study-wide results and limits: CVID subjects had higher TCRbeta clonality than healthy controls, most marked in about a third.

This clonotype originated in a person aged 18 to 70 in good health. The specimen sequenced was peripheral blood mononuclear cells. The chain is built from TRBV5-6 and TRBJ2-1; D is unresolved. The sequenced CDR3 bases are TGTGCCAGCAGCTTTCCGGGTTTTTCAAATGAG. This gives the protein CASSFPGFSNE. The whole CDR3 sequence is CASSFPGFSNEQFF.